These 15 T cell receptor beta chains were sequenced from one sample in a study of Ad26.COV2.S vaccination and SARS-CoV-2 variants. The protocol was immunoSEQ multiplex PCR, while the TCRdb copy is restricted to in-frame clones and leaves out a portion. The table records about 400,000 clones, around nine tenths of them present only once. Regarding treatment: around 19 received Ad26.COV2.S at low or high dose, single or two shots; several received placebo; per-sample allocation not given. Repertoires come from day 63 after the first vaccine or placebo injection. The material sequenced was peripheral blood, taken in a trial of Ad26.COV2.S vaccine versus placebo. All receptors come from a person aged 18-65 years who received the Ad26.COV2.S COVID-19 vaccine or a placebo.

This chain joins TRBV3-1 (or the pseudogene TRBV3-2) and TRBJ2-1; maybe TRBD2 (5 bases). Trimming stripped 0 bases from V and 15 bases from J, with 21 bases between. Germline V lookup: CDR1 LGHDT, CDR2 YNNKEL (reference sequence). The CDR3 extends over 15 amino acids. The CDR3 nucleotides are TGTGCCAGCAGCCAAGATACGGGTAGCGAGGAAGGTGGGTTCTTC. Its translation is CASSQDTGSEEGGFF.

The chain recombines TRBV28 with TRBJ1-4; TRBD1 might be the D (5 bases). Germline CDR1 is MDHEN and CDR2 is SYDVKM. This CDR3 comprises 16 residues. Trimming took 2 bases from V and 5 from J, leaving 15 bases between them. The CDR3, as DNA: TGTGCCAGCAGTTTAAGGCAGGGCGGGGGGAATGAAAAACTGTTTTTT. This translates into CASSLRQGGGNEKLFF.

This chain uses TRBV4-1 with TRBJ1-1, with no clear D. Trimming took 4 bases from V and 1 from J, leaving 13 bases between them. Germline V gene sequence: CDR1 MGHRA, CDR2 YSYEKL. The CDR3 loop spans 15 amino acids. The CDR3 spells CASSLLGGGNTEAFF. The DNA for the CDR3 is TGCGCCAGCAGCCTCCTAGGTGGAGGGAACACTGAAGCTTTCTTT.

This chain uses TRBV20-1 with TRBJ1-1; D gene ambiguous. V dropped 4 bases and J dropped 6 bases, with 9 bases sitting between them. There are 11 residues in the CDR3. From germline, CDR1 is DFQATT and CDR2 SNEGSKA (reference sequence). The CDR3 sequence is CSATGMSEAFF. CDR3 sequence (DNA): TGCAGTGCTACAGGAATGTCTGAAGCTTTCTTT.

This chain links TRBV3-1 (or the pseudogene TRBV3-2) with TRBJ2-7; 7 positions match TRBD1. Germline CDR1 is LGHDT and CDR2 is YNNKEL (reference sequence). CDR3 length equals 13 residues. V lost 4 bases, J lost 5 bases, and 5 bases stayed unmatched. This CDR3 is CASSPRQGNEQYF. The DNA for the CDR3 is TGTGCCAGCAGCCCACGACAGGGAAACGAGCAGTACTTC.

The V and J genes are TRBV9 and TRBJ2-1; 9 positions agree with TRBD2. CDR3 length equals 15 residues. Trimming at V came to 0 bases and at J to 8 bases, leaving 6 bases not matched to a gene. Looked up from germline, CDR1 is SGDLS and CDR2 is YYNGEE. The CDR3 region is CASSVGSSGVHEQFF. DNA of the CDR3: TGTGCCAGCAGCGTAGGTTCTAGCGGGGTCCATGAGCAGTTCTTC. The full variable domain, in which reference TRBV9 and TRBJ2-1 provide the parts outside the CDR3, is DSGVTQTPKHLITATGQRVTLRCSPRSGDLSVYWYQQSLDQGLQFLIQYYNGEERAKGNILERFSAQQFPDLHSELNLSSLELGDSALYFCASSVGSSGVHEQFFGPGTRLTVL.

The CDR3 loop reads CASSPGTYNTGELFF. In DNA, the CDR3 is TGTGCCAGCAGCCCTGGGACATACAACACCGGGGAGCTGTTTTTT. This chain links TRBV7-6 with TRBJ2-2; D may be TRBD1 (6 bases). Germline V gene lookup returns CDR1 SGHVS and CDR2 FNYEAQ. With 5 bases removed from V and 2 bases from J, the gap between germline ends came to 12 bases. The CDR3 length is 15 residues.

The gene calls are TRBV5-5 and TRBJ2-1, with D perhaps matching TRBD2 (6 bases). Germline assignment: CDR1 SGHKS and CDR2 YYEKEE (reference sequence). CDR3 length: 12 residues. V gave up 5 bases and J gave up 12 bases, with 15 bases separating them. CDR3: CASRYASGVQFF. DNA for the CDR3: TGTGCCAGCAGATATGCGTCGGGAGTGCAGTTCTTC.

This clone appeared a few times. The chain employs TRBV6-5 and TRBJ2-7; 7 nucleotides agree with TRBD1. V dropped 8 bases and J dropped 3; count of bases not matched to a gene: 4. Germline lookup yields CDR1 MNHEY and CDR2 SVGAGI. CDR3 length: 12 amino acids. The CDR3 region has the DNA TGTGCCAGCGGCACAGGGGTCTACGAGCAGTACTTC. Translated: CASGTGVYEQYF.

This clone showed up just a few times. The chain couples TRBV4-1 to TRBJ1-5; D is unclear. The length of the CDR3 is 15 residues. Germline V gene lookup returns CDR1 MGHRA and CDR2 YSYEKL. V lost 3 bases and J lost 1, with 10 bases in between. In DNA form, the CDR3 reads TGCGCCAGCAGCCACGAAGGGATGAGCAATCAGCCCCAGCATTTT. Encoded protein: CASSHEGMSNQPQHF.

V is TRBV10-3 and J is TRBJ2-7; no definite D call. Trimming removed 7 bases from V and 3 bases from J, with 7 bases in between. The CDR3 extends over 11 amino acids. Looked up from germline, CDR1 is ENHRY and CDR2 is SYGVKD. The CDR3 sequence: CAITEGYEQYF. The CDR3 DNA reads TGTGCCATCACCGAAGGCTACGAGCAGTACTTC.

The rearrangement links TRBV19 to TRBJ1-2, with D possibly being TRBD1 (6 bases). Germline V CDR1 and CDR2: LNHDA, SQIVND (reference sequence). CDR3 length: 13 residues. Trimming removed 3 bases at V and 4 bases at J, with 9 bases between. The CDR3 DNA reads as TGTGCCAGTAGTATGGACAGCACCTATGGCTACACCTTC. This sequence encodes CASSMDSTYGYTF. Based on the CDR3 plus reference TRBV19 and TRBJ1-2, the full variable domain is DGGITQSPKYLFRKEGQNVTLSCEQNLNHDAMYWYRQDPGQGLRLIYYSQIVNDFQKGDIAEGYSVSREKKESFPLTVTSAQKNPTAFYLCASSMDSTYGYTFGSGTRLTVV.

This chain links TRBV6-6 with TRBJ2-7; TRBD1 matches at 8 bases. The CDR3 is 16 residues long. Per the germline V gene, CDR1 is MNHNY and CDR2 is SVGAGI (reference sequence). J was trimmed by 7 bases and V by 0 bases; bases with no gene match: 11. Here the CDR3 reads CASSYSGGRGLGEQYF. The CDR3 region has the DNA TGTGCCAGCAGTTACTCAGGCGGCAGGGGGCTGGGAGAGCAGTACTTC.

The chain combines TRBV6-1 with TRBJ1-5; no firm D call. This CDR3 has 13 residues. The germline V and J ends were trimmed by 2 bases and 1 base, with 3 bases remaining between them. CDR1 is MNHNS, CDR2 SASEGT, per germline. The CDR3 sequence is CASSEFSNQPQHF. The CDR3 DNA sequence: TGTGCCAGCAGTGAATTCAGCAATCAGCCCCAGCATTTT.

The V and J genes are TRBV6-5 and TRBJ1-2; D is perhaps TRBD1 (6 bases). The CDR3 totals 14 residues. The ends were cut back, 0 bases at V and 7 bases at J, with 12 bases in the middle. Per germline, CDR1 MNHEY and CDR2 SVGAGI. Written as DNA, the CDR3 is TGTGCCAGCAGTTACTCCCCGGGGGCGGGTGGCTACACCTTC. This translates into CASSYSPGAGGYTF.